Below, 24 T cell receptor beta chains from the same sample are listed, as sequenced in a study of blood T cell repertoires in COVID-19. Sequenced by immunoSEQ multiplex PCR; TCRdb stores in-frame clones only, minus some. The repertoire has about 100,000 clones, about nine tenths of them found once; the top ten carry 4.5% to 6%. Material: peripheral blood. All receptors derive from a man between 65 and 79 years old with acute or convalescent COVID-19.

The chain carries TRBV3-1 (or the pseudogene TRBV3-2) and TRBJ1-2, with D possibly being TRBD1 (5 bases). V was clipped by 4 bases and J by 3 bases, with 18 bases between them. Germline CDR1 LGHDT, CDR2 YNNKEL (reference sequence). The CDR3 has 16 amino acids. The CDR3 reads CASSLRTPPTDYGYTF. The CDR3 region has the DNA TGTGCCAGCAGCCTTCGGACACCTCCAACCGACTATGGCTACACCTTC.

The rearrangement links TRBV7-2 to TRBJ1-5, with 9 bases matching TRBD1. The V gene end was trimmed by 5 bases and the J gene end by 2 bases; junction bases not matched to a gene: 1. CDR3 length: 14 residues. CDR1 is SGHTA and CDR2 is FQGNSA in the germline V gene. In nucleotides, the CDR3 is TGTGCCAGCAGCGGACAGGGGCGCAATCAGCCCCAGCATTTT. This gives the protein CASSGQGRNQPQHF.

The rearrangement links TRBV7-2 to TRBJ2-7; 10 bases map to TRBD2. The V segment lost 3 bases and the J segment 4 bases; nucleotides outside the gene matches: 9. The CDR3 contains 16 residues. Germline V lookup: CDR1 SGHTA, CDR2 FQGNSA. DNA for the CDR3: TGTGCCAGCAGCTTGGCTAGCGGGAGATTAACGTACGAGCAGTACTTC. Protein sequence: CASSLASGRLTYEQYF.

The chain uses TRBV28 and TRBJ1-6, with 9 positions matching TRBD1. The V gene end was trimmed by 8 bases and the J gene end by 10 bases; junction bases not matched to a gene: 3. Looked up from germline, CDR1 is MDHEN and CDR2 is SYDVKM. CDR3 length equals 12 residues. The CDR3 DNA follows: TGTGCCAGCGGGACAGGGAAATCACCCCTCCACTTT. It encodes CASGTGKSPLHF.

The chain has TRBV5-8 and TRBJ1-1, with 7 bases that match TRBD1. The length of the CDR3 is 16 residues. Germline-derived CDR1 and CDR2 are SGHTS and YDEGEE. V lost 0 bases, J lost 2 bases, and 7 bases stayed unmatched. The CDR3 DNA reads TGTGCCAGCAGCTTGGCGCAGGGGGTGAGAAACACTGAAGCTTTCTTT. Encoded protein: CASSLAQGVRNTEAFF.

The rearrangement joins TRBV7-2 to TRBJ1-4; TRBD1 might be the D (5 bases). Germline V lookup: CDR1 SGHTA, CDR2 FQGNSA. Trimming took 3 bases from V and 3 from J, leaving 14 bases between them. The CDR3 is 16 amino acids. CDR3 sequence reads: CASSLVGGGANEKLFF. CDR3 DNA: TGTGCCAGCAGCTTGGTCGGCGGGGGGGCTAATGAAAAACTGTTTTTT.

The chain combines TRBV6-5 with TRBJ1-2; D might be TRBD1 (5 bases). Germline CDR1 reads MNHEY; CDR2 reads SVGAGI. The CDR3 has 11 residues. V lost 8 bases to trimming and J lost 2 bases, with 6 bases between them. Here the CDR3 reads CASGANYGYTF. CDR3 sequence (DNA): TGTGCCAGCGGGGCCAACTATGGCTACACCTTC.

Written as DNA, the CDR3 is TGTGCCAGCAGCTCGGGACAGCTGAACACTGAAGCTTTCTTT. Translated: CASSSGQLNTEAFF. The rearrangement links TRBV5-4 to TRBJ1-1, with 7 positions matching TRBD1. This CDR3 is built from 14 residues. Germline CDR1 reads SGHNT; CDR2 reads YYREEE (reference sequence). V was pared by 3 bases and J by 0 bases, with 2 bases of the junction left unmatched. Using reference TRBV5-4 and TRBJ1-1 for the parts outside the CDR3, the full variable domain is ETGVTQSPTHLIKTRGQQVTLRCSSQSGHNTVSWYQQALGQGPQFIFQYYREEENGRGNFPPRFSGLQFPNYSSELNVNALELDDSALYLCASSSGQLNTEAFFGQGTRLTVV.

The chain joins TRBV12-3 or TRBV12-4 to TRBJ1-2; D is unresolved. V was trimmed by 3 bases and J by 4 bases, leaving 9 bases between them. The CDR3 covers 13 residues. The CDR3 sequence: CASSFREGYGYTF. CDR3 DNA: TGTGCCAGCAGTTTTAGGGAGGGCTATGGCTACACCTTC.

This chain joins TRBV28 and TRBJ1-5, with D possibly TRBD1 on 5 matching bases. Per the germline V gene, CDR1 is MDHEN and CDR2 is SYDVKM. V gave up 6 bases and J gave up 3 bases, with 12 bases separating them. The CDR3 spans 14 residues. CDR3 in DNA: TGTGCCAGCAGCCAGGGCCCCTCCAATCAGCCCCAGCATTTT. Protein product: CASSQGPSNQPQHF.

The J gene is TRBJ1-2, the V gene TRBV27; D is undetermined. Germline CDR1 is MNHEY and CDR2 is SMNVEV (reference sequence). This CDR3 has 16 residues. V lost 5 bases to trimming and J lost 4 bases, with 20 bases between them. The CDR3 region is CASSTTRPLASYGYTF. The CDR3 bases are TGTGCCAGCAGTACTACAAGACCCCTTGCTTCCTATGGCTACACCTTC.

V gene TRBV20-1 combines with J gene TRBJ2-7, with 8 bases that match TRBD2. V gave up 3 bases and J gave up 7 bases; unmatched junction bases: 8. The CDR3 consists of 13 residues. Germline V gene lookup returns CDR1 DFQATT and CDR2 SNEGSKA (reference sequence). The CDR3: CSASKGLVREQYF. The CDR3 DNA follows: TGCAGTGCTAGTAAGGGACTAGTCCGGGAGCAGTACTTC.

This sequence joins TRBV18 and TRBJ2-2; a weak D match, TRBD1 (6 bases). Per the germline V gene, CDR1 is KGHSH and CDR2 is LQKENI. The ends were cut back, 1 base at V and 0 bases at J, with 6 bases in the middle. The CDR3 is 15 amino acids. CDR3 DNA sequence: TGTGCCAGCTCACCACAGGGGGCGAACACCGGGGAGCTGTTTTTT. It translates to CASSPQGANTGELFF.

The chain joins TRBV7-6 to TRBJ2-7; the match to TRBD1 covers 9 bases. Per the germline V gene, CDR1 is SGHVS and CDR2 is FNYEAQ. The CDR3 covers 15 residues. The J segment lost 9 bases and the V segment lost 3 bases, leaving 12 bases of the junction unmatched. CDR3 nucleotide sequence: TGTGCCAGCAGCTTCAACCTCCCGGGACAGGGAATGCAGTACTTC. Its translation: CASSFNLPGQGMQYF. The full variable domain, rest sourced from reference TRBV7-6 and TRBJ2-7, is GAGVSQSPRYKVTKRGQDVALRCDPISGHVSLYWYRQALGQGPEFLTYFNYEAQQDKSGLPNDRFSAERPEGSISTLTIQRTEQRDSAMYRCASSFNLPGQGMQYFGPGTRLTVT.

The chain combines TRBV6-5 with TRBJ1-2, with D possibly being TRBD1 (5 bases). CDR1 MNHEY and CDR2 SVGAGI come from the germline V gene. The germline V and J ends were trimmed by 3 bases and 7 bases, with 12 bases remaining between them. This CDR3 is built from 13 residues. In nucleotides, the CDR3 is TGTGCCAGCAGTTATGGGGGGACGGCTGGCTACACCTTC. Its translation: CASSYGGTAGYTF.

The chain uses TRBV21-1 and TRBJ2-5; the table's TRBD1 call for D was not verified on the DNA. TRBV21-1 is tagged as a pseudogene. The CDR3 has 13 amino acids. This CDR3 is CASSKAVQETQYF. Here the CDR3 DNA reads TGTGCCAGCAGCAAAGCGGTACAGGAGACCCAGTACTTC.

This chain connects TRBV7-2 to TRBJ2-7, with D possibly being TRBD2 (6 bases). The CDR3 spans 16 residues. From germline, CDR1 is SGHTA and CDR2 FQGNSA. Trimming removed 0 bases from V and 3 bases from J, with 15 bases in between. The CDR3 bases are TGTGCCAGCAGCTTAGCCGGGGGTGTCTACGTCTACGAGCAGTACTTC. Its protein product is CASSLAGGVYVYEQYF.

The V and J genes are TRBV6-5 and TRBJ2-3; a possible D gene is TRBD2 (7 bases). This CDR3 has 15 amino acids. The V end lost 1 base, the J end lost 5 bases, and 13 bases lay between the germline ends. Germline CDR1 reads MNHEY; CDR2 reads SVGAGI. The CDR3 region is CASSYWGGRVDTQYF. The CDR3 coding sequence is TGTGCCAGCAGTTACTGGGGGGGCCGGGTAGATACGCAGTATTTT.

The J gene is TRBJ1-1, the V gene TRBV9, with D perhaps TRBD1 (6 bases). The V gene lost 3 bases and the J gene lost 0 bases, with 15 bases spanning the gap. The germline V gene has CDR1 SGDLS and CDR2 YYNGEE. There are 16 residues in the CDR3. The DNA for the CDR3 is TGTGCCAGCAGCGGGAACAGGGAAAAAATGAACACTGAAGCTTTCTTT. Translating it yields CASSGNREKMNTEAFF. The whole variable domain, filled in from reference TRBV9 and TRBJ1-1, reads DSGVTQTPKHLITATGQRVTLRCSPRSGDLSVYWYQQSLDQGLQFLIQYYNGEERAKGNILERFSAQQFPDLHSELNLSSLELGDSALYFCASSGNREKMNTEAFFGQGTRLTVV.

The rearrangement uses TRBV6-6 and TRBJ1-2; TRBD1 matches at 8 bases. Per germline, CDR1 MNHNY and CDR2 SVGAGI (reference sequence). Trimming at V came to 6 bases and at J to 0 bases, leaving 9 bases not matched to a gene. The CDR3 consists of 16 residues. CDR3 nucleotide sequence: TGTGCCAGCAGCCAACCAGTCAGGGGGCCTAACTATGGCTACACCTTC. This encodes CASSQPVRGPNYGYTF.

V usage is TRBV16 and J usage is TRBJ1-2; TRBD1 aligns across 7 bases. The CDR3 spans 14 residues. Germline V lookup: CDR1 KGHSY, CDR2 FQNENV. Trimming removed 7 bases from V and 3 bases from J; junction bases left unmatched: 8. The CDR3 nucleotides are TGTGCCAGCAACGTACAGGGGACCTACTATGGCTACACCTTC. It translates to CASNVQGTYYGYTF. Full variable domain (outside the CDR3, taken from reference TRBV16 and TRBJ1-2): GEEVAQTPKHLVRGEGQKAKLYCAPIKGHSYVFWYQQVLKNEFKFLISFQNENVFDETGMPKERFSAKCLPNSPCSLEIQATKLEDSAVYFCASNVQGTYYGYTFGSGTRLTVV.

This chain uses TRBV19 with TRBJ2-1; unclear D gene. The CDR3 loop spans 17 amino acids. CDR1 is LNHDA and CDR2 is SQIVND in the germline V gene (reference sequence). The germline V and J ends were trimmed by 1 base and 0 bases, with 13 bases remaining between them. The DNA for the CDR3 is TGTGCCAGTAGTATAGGGTTGGCGGTGAGCTCCTACAATGAGCAGTTCTTC. This sequence encodes CASSIGLAVSSYNEQFF.

The genes are TRBV12-3 or TRBV12-4 and TRBJ1-2, with a tentative D call TRBD1 (5 bases). Between the trimmed V and J ends, which lost 5 bases and 4 bases, there was a span of 11 bases. This CDR3 is 13 amino acids long. The CDR3 reads CASSPRGGYGYTF. The CDR3 DNA is TGTGCCAGCAGTCCAAGGGGTGGCTATGGCTACACCTTC.

The rearrangement joins TRBV5-4 to TRBJ2-3, with 8 nucleotides matching TRBD2. Unmatched junction bases numbered 7, after V lost 4 bases and J lost 0 bases. In germline, CDR1 is SGHNT, CDR2 YYREEE (reference sequence). There are 16 residues in the CDR3. The CDR3 sequence: CASSPSSGPSTDTQYF. In DNA, the CDR3 is TGTGCCAGCAGCCCCTCTAGCGGGCCGAGCACAGATACGCAGTATTTT. Full variable domain (rest looked up from reference TRBV5-4 and TRBJ2-3): ETGVTQSPTHLIKTRGQQVTLRCSSQSGHNTVSWYQQALGQGPQFIFQYYREEENGRGNFPPRFSGLQFPNYSSELNVNALELDDSALYLCASSPSSGPSTDTQYFGPGTRLTVL.